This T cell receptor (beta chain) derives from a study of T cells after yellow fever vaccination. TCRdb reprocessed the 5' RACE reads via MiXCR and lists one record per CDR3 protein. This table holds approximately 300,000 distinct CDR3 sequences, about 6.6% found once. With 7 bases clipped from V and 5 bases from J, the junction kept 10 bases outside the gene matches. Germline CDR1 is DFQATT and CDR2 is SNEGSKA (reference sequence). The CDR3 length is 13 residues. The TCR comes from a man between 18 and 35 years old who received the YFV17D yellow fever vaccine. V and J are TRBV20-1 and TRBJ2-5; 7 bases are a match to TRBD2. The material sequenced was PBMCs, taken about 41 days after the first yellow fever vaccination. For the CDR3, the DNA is TGCAGTGTATGGGGGGGGGATAGGGAGACCCAGTACTTC. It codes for CSVWGGDRETQYF.